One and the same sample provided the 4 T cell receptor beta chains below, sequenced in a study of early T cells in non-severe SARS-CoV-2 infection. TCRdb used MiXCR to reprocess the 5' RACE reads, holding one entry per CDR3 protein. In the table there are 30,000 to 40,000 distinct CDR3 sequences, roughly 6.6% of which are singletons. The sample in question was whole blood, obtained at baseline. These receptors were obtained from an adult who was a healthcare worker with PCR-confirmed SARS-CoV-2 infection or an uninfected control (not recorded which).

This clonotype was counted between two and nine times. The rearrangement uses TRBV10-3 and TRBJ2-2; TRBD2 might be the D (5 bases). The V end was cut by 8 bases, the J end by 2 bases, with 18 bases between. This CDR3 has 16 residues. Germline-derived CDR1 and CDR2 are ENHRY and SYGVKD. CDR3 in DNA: TGTGCCATCGGCGTTTTCGGAGCGGTCAACACCGGGGAGCTGTTTTTT. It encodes CAIGVFGAVNTGELFF.

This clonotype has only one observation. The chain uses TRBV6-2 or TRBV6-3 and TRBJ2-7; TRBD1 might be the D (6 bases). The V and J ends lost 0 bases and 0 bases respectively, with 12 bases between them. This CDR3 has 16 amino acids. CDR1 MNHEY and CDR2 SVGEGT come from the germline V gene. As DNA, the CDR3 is TGTGCCAGCAGTTACTCGAACGGGACATACTCCTACGAGCAGTACTTC. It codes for CASSYSNGTYSYEQYF.

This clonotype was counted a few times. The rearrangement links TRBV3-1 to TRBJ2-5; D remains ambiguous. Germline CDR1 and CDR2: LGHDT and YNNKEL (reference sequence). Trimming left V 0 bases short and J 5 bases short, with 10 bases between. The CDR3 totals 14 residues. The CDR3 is CASSQEWRLETQYF. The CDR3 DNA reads TGTGCCAGCAGCCAAGAATGGAGATTGGAGACCCAGTACTTC.

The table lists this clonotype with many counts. CDR3 loop: CASSQDSGILEGSPLHF. The CDR3 coding sequence is TGCGCCAGCAGCCAAGACTCAGGCATCCTAGAAGGTTCACCCCTCCACTTT. The chain uses TRBV4-3 and TRBJ1-6, with no clear D. The CDR3 contains 17 residues. Trimming stripped 0 bases from V and 9 bases from J, with 18 bases between. From germline, CDR1 is LGHNA and CDR2 YSLEER.